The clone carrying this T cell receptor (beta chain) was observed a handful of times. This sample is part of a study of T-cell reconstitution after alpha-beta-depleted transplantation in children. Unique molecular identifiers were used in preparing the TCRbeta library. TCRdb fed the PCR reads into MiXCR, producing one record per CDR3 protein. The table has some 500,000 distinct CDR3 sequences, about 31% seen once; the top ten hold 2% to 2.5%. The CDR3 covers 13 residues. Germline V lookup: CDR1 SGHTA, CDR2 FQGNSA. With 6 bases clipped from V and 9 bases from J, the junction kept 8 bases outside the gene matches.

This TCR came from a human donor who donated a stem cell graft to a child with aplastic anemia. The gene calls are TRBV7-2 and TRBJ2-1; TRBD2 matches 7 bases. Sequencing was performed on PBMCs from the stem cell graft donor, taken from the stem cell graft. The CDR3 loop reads CASSREWGGEQFF. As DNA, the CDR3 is TGTGCCAGCAGTCGGGAGTGGGGGGGTGAGCAGTTCTTC.